This passage covers 21 T cell receptor beta chains from one sample sequenced in a study of T cell responses to AZD1222 COVID-19 vaccine. Libraries were prepared by immunoSEQ multiplex PCR; TCRdb keeps only in-frame clonotypes and omits some of them. The repertoire includes 150,000 to 200,000 clones, more than 90% of them detected once, and more than 1.5% sits in the top ten. The sample here was peripheral blood, taken on day 0 of AZD1222 vaccination. All receptors come from an adult in good health.

The V gene is TRBV6-5, the J gene TRBJ1-5; no clear D. Germline V gives CDR1 MNHEY, CDR2 SVGAGI. Trimming pared 5 bases from V and 4 bases from J, leaving 12 bases between. The CDR3 is made up of 14 amino acids. Here the CDR3 reads CASSPRRTNQPQHF. The CDR3 DNA is TGTGCCAGCAGTCCTCGACGGACGAATCAGCCCCAGCATTTT.

The V gene is TRBV5-1, the J gene TRBJ2-1; 8 bases match TRBD2. J lost 3 bases, V lost 5 bases, and 7 bases had no gene match. The CDR3 loop spans 15 amino acids. Germline V gene lookup returns CDR1 SGHRS and CDR2 YFSETQ. The CDR3 loop is CASRISGTSYNEQFF. CDR3 DNA sequence: TGCGCCAGCAGGATTAGCGGGACTAGCTACAATGAGCAGTTCTTC.

The chain is built from TRBV4-1 and TRBJ1-5, with a weak D call TRBD1 (5 bases). The CDR3 totals 15 residues. Deletions cut 0 bases from V and 7 bases from J, with 13 bases between. Germline assignment: CDR1 MGHRA and CDR2 YSYEKL. CDR3 DNA sequence: TGCGCCAGCAGCCAAGATTCTGGGGCAGTCCAGCCCCAGCATTTT. It translates to CASSQDSGAVQPQHF.

V and J are TRBV11-2 and TRBJ2-1, with 15 bases identical to TRBD2. Trimming removed 6 bases from V and 6 bases from J; junction bases left unmatched: 12. Per germline, CDR1 SGHAT and CDR2 FQNNGV. CDR3 size: 18 residues. CDR3 sequence reads: CASSQGLAGGPDPNEQFF. DNA for the CDR3: TGTGCCAGCAGTCAGGGACTAGCGGGAGGTCCCGACCCCAATGAGCAGTTCTTC.

J is TRBJ1-5 and V is TRBV6-5; the match to TRBD1 covers 9 bases. J gave up 3 bases and V 5 bases, and 5 bases lay outside the gene matches. Per germline, CDR1 MNHEY and CDR2 SVGAGI. The CDR3 is 15 amino acids. This CDR3 reads CASSTGQGHNQPQHF. The CDR3 nucleotides are TGTGCCAGCAGTACGGGACAGGGACACAATCAGCCCCAGCATTTT.

The V and J genes are TRBV7-9 and TRBJ1-1; D is unclear. The germline gives CDR1 SEHNR, CDR2 FQNEAQ (reference sequence). V shed 1 base and J shed 8 bases, with 8 bases lying between them. The CDR3 has 12 residues. CDR3 DNA: TGTGCCAGCAGCTTAGTAGCTACAGAAGCTTTCTTT. It codes for CASSLVATEAFF.

This chain links TRBV5-1 with TRBJ1-1, with D unresolved. Per germline, CDR1 SGHRS and CDR2 YFSETQ. The CDR3 contains 13 residues. V lost 0 bases and J 2 bases, leaving 5 bases between the germline ends. In DNA form, the CDR3 reads TGCGCCAGCAGCTTGGTTATCAACACTGAAGCTTTCTTT. This sequence encodes CASSLVINTEAFF.

The chain employs TRBV30 and TRBJ1-6; perhaps TRBD1 as D (5 bases). This CDR3 spans 15 amino acids. Trimming shortened V by 6 bases and J by 7 bases, and 19 bases separated the two germline ends. Germline-derived CDR1 and CDR2 are GTSNPN and SVGIG (reference sequence). CDR3 amino acids: CACLQGYGVNSPLHF. The DNA for the CDR3 is TGTGCCTGCCTCCAGGGTTATGGGGTCAATTCACCCCTCCACTTT.

The chain employs TRBV9 and TRBJ2-1, with 12 bases matching TRBD2. CDR1 SGDLS and CDR2 YYNGEE come from the germline V gene. The CDR3 length is 17 residues. V dropped 0 bases and J dropped 6; count of bases not matched to a gene: 7. CDR3: CASSVAGTTSGGNEQFF. As DNA, the CDR3 is TGTGCCAGCAGCGTAGCAGGGACGACTAGCGGGGGCAATGAGCAGTTCTTC. The variable domain in full, with the rest retrieved from reference TRBV9 and TRBJ2-1, is DSGVTQTPKHLITATGQRVTLRCSPRSGDLSVYWYQQSLDQGLQFLIQYYNGEERAKGNILERFSAQQFPDLHSELNLSSLELGDSALYFCASSVAGTTSGGNEQFFGPGTRLTVL.

The chain carries TRBV27 and TRBJ2-3, with 8 nucleotides matching TRBD2. Losses at the gene ends were 5 bases for V and 2 bases for J; bases not matched to a gene: 9. The CDR3 contains 16 residues. The germline V gene has CDR1 MNHEY and CDR2 SMNVEV (reference sequence). This CDR3 is CASSPRASGYTDTQYF. The CDR3 bases are TGTGCCAGCAGTCCCCGTGCTAGCGGGTACACAGATACGCAGTATTTT.

This clone came up a few times. The gene calls are TRBV7-9 and TRBJ1-1; TRBD1 matches at 9 bases. The ends lost 5 bases at V and 6 bases at J; junction bases unmatched: 10. Germline CDR1 and CDR2: SEHNR and FQNEAQ (reference sequence). The CDR3 sequence is 15 residues long. CDR3 region: CASSGDRARGPEAFF. In DNA form, the CDR3 reads TGTGCCAGCAGCGGGGACAGGGCTAGAGGCCCTGAAGCTTTCTTT.

The chain joins TRBV7-8 to TRBJ2-7; 10 bases are shared with TRBD2. V trimming: 5 bases; J trimming: 3 bases; junction bases outside the gene matches: 7. Germline V gene sequence: CDR1 SGHVS, CDR2 FQNEAQ. This CDR3 is built from 15 residues. The CDR3 DNA reads TGTGCCAGCAGCACCGGGACTAGCGTGCTCTACGAGCAGTACTTC. Its translation is CASSTGTSVLYEQYF.

V gene TRBV6-6 combines with J gene TRBJ1-1; 8 positions match TRBD1. The trim removed 5 bases at V and 0 bases at J, leaving 5 bases unmatched. Per the germline V gene, CDR1 is MNHNY and CDR2 is SVGAGI (reference sequence). This CDR3 is built from 15 residues. CDR3 nucleotides: TGTGCCAGCAGTCCCGGGACAGGATTGAACACTGAAGCTTTCTTT. This codes for CASSPGTGLNTEAFF.

The chain recombines TRBV19 with TRBJ1-1; D remains ambiguous. CDR1 LNHDA and CDR2 SQIVND come from the germline V gene (reference sequence). The CDR3 covers 15 residues. V was trimmed by 6 bases and J by 0 bases, leaving 14 bases between them. CDR3 residues: CASRSGVAMNTEAFF. The DNA of the CDR3 is TGTGCCAGTAGATCAGGCGTGGCGATGAACACTGAAGCTTTCTTT.

The V call is TRBV11-3, the J call TRBJ2-2; a possible D gene is TRBD1 (6 bases). CDR1 and CDR2 from the germline V gene are SGHNT and YENEEA. The CDR3 extends over 15 amino acids. V was pared by 3 bases and J by 7 bases, with 15 bases between. The CDR3 DNA follows: TGTGCCAGCAGCTTTATAACAGGGAATAGCGGGGAGCTGTTTTTT. Encoded protein: CASSFITGNSGELFF.

V usage is TRBV7-9 and J usage is TRBJ1-2, with TRBD1 identical over 7 bases. CDR1 is SEHNR and CDR2 is FQNEAQ in the germline V gene (reference sequence). This CDR3 has 15 amino acids. V shed 3 bases, J shed 1 base, and the junction held 5 bases outside the gene matches. The CDR3 sequence is CASSLAGGDNYGYTF. The CDR3 region has the DNA TGTGCCAGCAGCTTGGCAGGGGGAGATAACTATGGCTACACCTTC. Filled out from reference TRBV7-9 and TRBJ1-2, the complete variable domain reads DTGVSQNPRHKITKRGQNVTFRCDPISEHNRLYWYRQTLGQGPEFLTYFQNEAQLEKSRLLSDRFSAERPKGSFSTLEIQRTEQGDSAMYLCASSLAGGDNYGYTFGSGTRLTVV.

V is TRBV19 and J is TRBJ2-1, with a tentative D call TRBD2 (7 bases). The germline V gene encodes CDR1 LNHDA and CDR2 SQIVND (reference sequence). The V gene lost 3 bases and the J gene lost 7 bases, with 16 bases spanning the gap. The CDR3 is 15 amino acids. DNA of the CDR3: TGTGCCAGTAGTATTAGGGGGGCGGGAGAAAATGAGCAGTTCTTC. Translating it yields CASSIRGAGENEQFF. Filled out from reference TRBV19 and TRBJ2-1, the complete variable domain reads DGGITQSPKYLFRKEGQNVTLSCEQNLNHDAMYWYRQDPGQGLRLIYYSQIVNDFQKGDIAEGYSVSREKKESFPLTVTSAQKNPTAFYLCASSIRGAGENEQFFGPGTRLTVL.

The V and J genes are TRBV7-2 and TRBJ1-3; possibly TRBD1 for D (6 bases). Germline V gene lookup returns CDR1 SGHTA and CDR2 FQGNSA. This CDR3 has 16 amino acids. Trimming shortened V by 1 base and J by 8 bases, and 18 bases separated the two germline ends. CDR3 nucleotides: TGTGCCAGCAGCTTAGACTTTCGGGGGGCGGTTGACACCATATATTTT. Translating gives CASSLDFRGAVDTIYF.

This clone is a singleton in its sample. This chain joins TRBV25-1 and TRBJ1-2; D possibly corresponds to TRBD1 (5 bases). CDR1 MGHDK and CDR2 SYGVNS come from the germline V gene. The CDR3 is 14 amino acids. V was clipped by 4 bases and J by 4 bases, with 13 bases between them. The CDR3 region has the DNA TGTGCCAGCAGTGTTCACGGGGGAGCCTATGGCTACACCTTC. It encodes CASSVHGGAYGYTF.

This rearrangement joins TRBV7-2 to TRBJ1-6; no firm D call. This CDR3 region has 18 residues. V lost 1 base and J 4 bases, leaving 17 bases between the germline ends. The V gene's germline CDR1 is SGHTA and CDR2 FQGNSA. CDR3 sequence reads: CASSLVVSSTPYNSPLHF. The CDR3 DNA follows: TGTGCCAGCAGCTTAGTAGTCAGTTCAACCCCATATAATTCACCCCTCCACTTT.

The J gene is TRBJ1-4, the V gene TRBV4-1; TRBD1 matches at 9 bases. With 0 bases clipped from V and 4 bases from J, the junction kept 6 bases outside the gene matches. This CDR3 has 17 residues. Germline V gene sequence: CDR1 MGHRA, CDR2 YSYEKL. The CDR3 sequence: CASSQDLGTGYNEKLFF. In DNA form, the CDR3 reads TGCGCCAGCAGCCAAGACCTAGGGACAGGGTATAATGAAAAACTGTTTTTT.